Sequencing of this T cell receptor (beta chain) was carried out in a study of CD8 T cells in Susac syndrome. Sequencing of TCR beta was performed on blood CD8+ and CD4+ T cells. While CD8+ and CD4+ T cells were isolated negatively, TEMRA cells were enriched by FACS. This CDR3 contains 14 residues. Germline CDR1 is MNHNS and CDR2 is SASEGT. Between the trimmed V and J ends, which lost 6 bases and 1 base, there was a span of 12 bases. RNA totalling roughly 0.45 to 1 ug underwent reverse transcription with random hexamers. TCR beta CDR3 was amplified by immunoSEQ multiplex PCR. This amplification extended across 54 Vbeta and 13 Jbeta segments. TCRdb itself ran the immunoSEQ multiplex PCR reads through MiXCR, one entry per CDR3 protein. The sample has approximately 200,000 distinct CDR3 sequences; just under 95% are singletons.

This clonotype originated in a human donor with multiple sclerosis. This chain uses TRBV6-1 with TRBJ1-1; no clear D. Sequenced sample: CD4+ T cells from PBMCs. The CDR3 reads CASRPTTPNTEAFF. CDR3 DNA sequence: TGTGCCAGCAGACCCACTACACCGAACACTGAAGCTTTCTTT.